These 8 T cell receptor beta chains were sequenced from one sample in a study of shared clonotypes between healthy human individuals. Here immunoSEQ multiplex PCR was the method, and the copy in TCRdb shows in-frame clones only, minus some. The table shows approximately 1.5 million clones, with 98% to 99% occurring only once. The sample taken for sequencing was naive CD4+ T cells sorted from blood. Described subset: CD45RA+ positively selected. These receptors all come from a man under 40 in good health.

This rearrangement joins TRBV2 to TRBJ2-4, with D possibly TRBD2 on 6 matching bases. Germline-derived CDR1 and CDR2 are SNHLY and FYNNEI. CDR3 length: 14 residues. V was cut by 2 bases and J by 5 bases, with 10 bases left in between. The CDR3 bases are TGTGCCAGCAGTGAACGGGAGATAGAAAACATTCAGTACTTC. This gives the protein CASSEREIENIQYF.

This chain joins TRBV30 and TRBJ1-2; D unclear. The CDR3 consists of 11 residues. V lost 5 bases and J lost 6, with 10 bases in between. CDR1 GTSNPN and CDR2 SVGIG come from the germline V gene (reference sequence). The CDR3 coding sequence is TGTGCCTGGCCCCATCCCAATGGCTACACCTTC. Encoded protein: CAWPHPNGYTF.

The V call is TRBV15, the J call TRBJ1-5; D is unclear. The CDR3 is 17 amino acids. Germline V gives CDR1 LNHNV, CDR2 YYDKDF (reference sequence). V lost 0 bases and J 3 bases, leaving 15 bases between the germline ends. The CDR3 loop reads CATSREGGRRVNQPQHF. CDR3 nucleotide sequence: TGTGCCACCAGCAGAGAGGGCGGCAGGCGAGTCAATCAGCCCCAGCATTTT.

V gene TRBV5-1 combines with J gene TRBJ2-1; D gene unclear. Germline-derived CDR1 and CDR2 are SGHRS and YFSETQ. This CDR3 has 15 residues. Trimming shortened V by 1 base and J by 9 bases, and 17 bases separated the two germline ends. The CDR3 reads CASSLNSAPFIEQFF. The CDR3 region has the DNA TGCGCCAGCAGCTTGAACAGCGCCCCTTTCATTGAGCAGTTCTTC.

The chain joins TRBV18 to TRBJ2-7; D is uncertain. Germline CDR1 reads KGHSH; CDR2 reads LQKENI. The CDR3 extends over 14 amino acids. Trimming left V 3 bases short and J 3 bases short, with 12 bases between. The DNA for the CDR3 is TGTGCCAGCTCACCGAGTGCCCGACTCTACGAGCAGTACTTC. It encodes CASSPSARLYEQYF.

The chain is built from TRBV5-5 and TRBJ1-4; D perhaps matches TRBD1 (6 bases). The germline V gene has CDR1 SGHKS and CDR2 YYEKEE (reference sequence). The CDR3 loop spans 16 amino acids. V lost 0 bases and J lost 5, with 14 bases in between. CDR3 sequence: CASSLERGTYNEKLFF. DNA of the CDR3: TGTGCCAGCAGCTTGGAACGCGGGACATACAATGAAAAACTGTTTTTT.

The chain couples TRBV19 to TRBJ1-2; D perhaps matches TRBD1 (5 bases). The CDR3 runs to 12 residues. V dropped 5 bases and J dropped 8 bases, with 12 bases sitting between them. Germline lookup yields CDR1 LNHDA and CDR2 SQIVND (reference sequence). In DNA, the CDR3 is TGTGCCAGTAGTTACCGGGGGGAAGGCTACACCTTC. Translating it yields CASSYRGEGYTF.

CDR3 DNA: TGTGCCAGCAGCGTACCCAGCGGAGCTGAGAATGAGCAGTTCTTC. This translates into CASSVPSGAENEQFF. The V gene is TRBV9, the J gene TRBJ2-1; tentatively, D is TRBD2 (5 bases). There are 15 residues in the CDR3. Germline values: CDR1 SGDLS, CDR2 YYNGEE. V was shortened by 1 base and J by 7 bases, with 15 bases between the two germline ends.